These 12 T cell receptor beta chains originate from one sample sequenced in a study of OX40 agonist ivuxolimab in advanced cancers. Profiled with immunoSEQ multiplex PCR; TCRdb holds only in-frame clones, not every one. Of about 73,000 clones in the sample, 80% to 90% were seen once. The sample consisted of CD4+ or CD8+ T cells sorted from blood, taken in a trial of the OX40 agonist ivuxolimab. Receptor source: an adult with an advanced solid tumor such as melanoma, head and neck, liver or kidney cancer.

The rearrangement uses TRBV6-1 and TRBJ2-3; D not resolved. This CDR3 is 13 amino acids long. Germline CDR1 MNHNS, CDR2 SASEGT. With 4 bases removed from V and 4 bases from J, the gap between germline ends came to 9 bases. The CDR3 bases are TGTGCCAGCAGTGCGGGTCGGGCAGATACGCAGTATTTT. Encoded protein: CASSAGRADTQYF.

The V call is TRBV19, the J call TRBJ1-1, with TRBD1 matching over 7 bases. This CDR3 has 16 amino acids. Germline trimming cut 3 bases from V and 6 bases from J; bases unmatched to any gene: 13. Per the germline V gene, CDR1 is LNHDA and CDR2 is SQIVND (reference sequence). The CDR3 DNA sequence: TGTGCCAGTAGTATGTTTTCGAGACAGGGAAGGCCTGAAGCTTTCTTT. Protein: CASSMFSRQGRPEAFF.

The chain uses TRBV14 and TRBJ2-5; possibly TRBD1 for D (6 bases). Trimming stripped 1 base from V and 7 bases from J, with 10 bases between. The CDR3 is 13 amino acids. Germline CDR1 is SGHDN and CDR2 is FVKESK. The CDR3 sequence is CASSQVAGATQYF. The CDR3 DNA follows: TGTGCCAGCAGCCAAGTTGCAGGGGCGACCCAGTACTTC.

CDR3 in DNA: TGTGCCAGCAGCTCCTCCGCCTTACCGAACACTGAAGCTTTCTTT. Protein: CASSSSALPNTEAFF. The chain employs TRBV7-6 and TRBJ1-1, with no clear D. From germline, CDR1 is SGHVS and CDR2 FNYEAQ. Trimming left V 4 bases short and J 1 base short, with 13 bases between. This CDR3 contains 15 residues.

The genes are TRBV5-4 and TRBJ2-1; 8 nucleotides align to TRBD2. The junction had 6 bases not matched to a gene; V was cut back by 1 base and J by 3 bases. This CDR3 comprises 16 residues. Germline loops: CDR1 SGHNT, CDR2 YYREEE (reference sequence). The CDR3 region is CASSLSSGSIYNEQFF. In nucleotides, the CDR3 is TGTGCCAGCAGCTTGTCCAGCGGGAGTATCTACAATGAGCAGTTCTTC.

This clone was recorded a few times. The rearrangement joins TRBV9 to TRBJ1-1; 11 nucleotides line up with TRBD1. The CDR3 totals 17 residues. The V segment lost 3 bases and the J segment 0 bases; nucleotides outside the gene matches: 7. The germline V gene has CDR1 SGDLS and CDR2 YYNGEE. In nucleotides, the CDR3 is TGTGCCAGCAGCGCCCTGGACAGGGGGCGGATGAACACTGAAGCTTTCTTT. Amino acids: CASSALDRGRMNTEAFF.

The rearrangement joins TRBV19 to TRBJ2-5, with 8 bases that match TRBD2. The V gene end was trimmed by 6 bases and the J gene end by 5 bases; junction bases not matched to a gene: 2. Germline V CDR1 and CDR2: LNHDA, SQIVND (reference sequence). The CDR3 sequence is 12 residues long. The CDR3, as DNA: TGTGCCAGTAGCGGGAGGGGCGAGACCCAGTACTTC. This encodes CASSGRGETQYF.

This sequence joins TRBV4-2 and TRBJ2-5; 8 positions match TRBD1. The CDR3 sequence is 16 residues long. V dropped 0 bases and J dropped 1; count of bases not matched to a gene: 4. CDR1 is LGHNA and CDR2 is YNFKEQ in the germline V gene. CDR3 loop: CASSQDSQGAQETQYF. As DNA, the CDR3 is TGTGCCAGCAGCCAAGACAGCCAGGGGGCCCAAGAGACCCAGTACTTC.

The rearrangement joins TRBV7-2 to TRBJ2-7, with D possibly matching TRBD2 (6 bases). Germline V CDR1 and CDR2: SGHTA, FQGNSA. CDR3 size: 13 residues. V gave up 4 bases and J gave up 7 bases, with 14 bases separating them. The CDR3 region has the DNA TGTGCCAGCAGCTCCAACGACGGGAGAGAGCAGTACTTC. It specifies CASSSNDGREQYF.

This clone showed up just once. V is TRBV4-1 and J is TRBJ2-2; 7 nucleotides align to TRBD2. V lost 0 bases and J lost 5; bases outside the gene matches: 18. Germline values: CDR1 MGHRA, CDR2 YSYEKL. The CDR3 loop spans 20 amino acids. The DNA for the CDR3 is TGCGCCAGCAGCCAAGATTTTGGATGGAGTCGGCGGGAGAGAACCGGGGAGCTGTTTTTT. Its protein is CASSQDFGWSRRERTGELFF.

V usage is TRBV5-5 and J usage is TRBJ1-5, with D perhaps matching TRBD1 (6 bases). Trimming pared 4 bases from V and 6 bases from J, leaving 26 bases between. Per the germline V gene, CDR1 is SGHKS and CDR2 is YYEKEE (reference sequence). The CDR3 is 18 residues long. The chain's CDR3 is CASSTGPSWELGGQPQHF. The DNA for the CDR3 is TGTGCCAGCAGCACGGGGCCCAGCTGGGAACTAGGGGGTCAGCCCCAGCATTTT.

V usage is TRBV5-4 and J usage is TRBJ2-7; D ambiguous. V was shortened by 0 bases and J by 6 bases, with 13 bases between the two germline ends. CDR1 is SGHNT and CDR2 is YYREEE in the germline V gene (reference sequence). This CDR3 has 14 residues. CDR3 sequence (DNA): TGTGCCAGCAGCTTGGGTTCACGGGTGCTCGAGCAGTACTTC. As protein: CASSLGSRVLEQYF.